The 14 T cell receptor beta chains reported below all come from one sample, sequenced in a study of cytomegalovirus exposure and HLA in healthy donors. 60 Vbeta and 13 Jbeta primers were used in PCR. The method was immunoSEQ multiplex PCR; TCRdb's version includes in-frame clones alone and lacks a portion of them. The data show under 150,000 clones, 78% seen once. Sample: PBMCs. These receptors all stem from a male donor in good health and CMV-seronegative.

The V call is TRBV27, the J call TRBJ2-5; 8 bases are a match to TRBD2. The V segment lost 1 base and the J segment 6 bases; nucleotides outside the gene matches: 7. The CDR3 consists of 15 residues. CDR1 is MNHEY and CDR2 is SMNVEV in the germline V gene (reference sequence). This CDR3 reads CASSLYREGMQTQYF. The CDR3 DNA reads TGTGCCAGCAGTTTATACCGGGAGGGCATGCAGACCCAGTACTTC.

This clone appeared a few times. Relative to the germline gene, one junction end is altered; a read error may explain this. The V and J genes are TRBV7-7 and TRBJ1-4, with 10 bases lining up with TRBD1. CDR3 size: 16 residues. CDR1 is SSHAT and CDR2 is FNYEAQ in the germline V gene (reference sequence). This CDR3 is CASSLGTGEEGEKLFF. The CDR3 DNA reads TGTGCTAGCAGCTTAGGGACAGGGGAGGAGGGCGAAAAACTGTTTTTT.

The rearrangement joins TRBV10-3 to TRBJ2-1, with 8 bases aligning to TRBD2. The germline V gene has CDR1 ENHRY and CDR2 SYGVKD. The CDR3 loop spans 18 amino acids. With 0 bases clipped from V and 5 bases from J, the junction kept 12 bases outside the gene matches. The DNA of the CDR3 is TGTGCCATCAGTGAGTCGAAGGTTCAGCGGGAGTTTAACAATGAGCAGTTCTTC. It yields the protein CAISESKVQREFNNEQFF.

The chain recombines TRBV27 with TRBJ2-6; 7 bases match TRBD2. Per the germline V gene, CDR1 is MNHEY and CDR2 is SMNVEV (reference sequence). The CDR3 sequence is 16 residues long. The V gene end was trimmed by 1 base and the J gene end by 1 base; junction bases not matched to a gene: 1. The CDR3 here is CASSLWGGSGANVLTF. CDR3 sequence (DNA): TGTGCCAGCAGTTTATGGGGGGGGTCTGGGGCCAACGTCCTGACTTTC.

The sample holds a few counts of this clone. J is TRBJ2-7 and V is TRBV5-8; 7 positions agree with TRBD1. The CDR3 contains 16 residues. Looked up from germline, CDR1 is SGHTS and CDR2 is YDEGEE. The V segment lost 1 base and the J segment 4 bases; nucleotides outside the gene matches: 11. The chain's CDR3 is CASSLMTGKIGYEQYF. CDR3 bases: TGTGCCAGCAGCTTGATGACAGGGAAAATTGGTTACGAGCAGTACTTC.

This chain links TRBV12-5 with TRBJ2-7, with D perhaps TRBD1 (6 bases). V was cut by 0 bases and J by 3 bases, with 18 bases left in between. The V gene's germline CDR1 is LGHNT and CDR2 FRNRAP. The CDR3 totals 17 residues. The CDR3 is CASGLVPRGRSVYEQYF. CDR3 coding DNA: TGTGCTAGTGGTTTGGTGCCCAGGGGCAGGAGCGTCTACGAGCAGTACTTC.

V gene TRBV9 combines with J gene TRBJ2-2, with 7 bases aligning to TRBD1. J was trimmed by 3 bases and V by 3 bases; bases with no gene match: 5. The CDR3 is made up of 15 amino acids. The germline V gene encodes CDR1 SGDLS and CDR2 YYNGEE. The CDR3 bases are TGTGCCAGCAGCGCCCGGACAGGAGACACCGGGGAGCTGTTTTTT. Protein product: CASSARTGDTGELFF. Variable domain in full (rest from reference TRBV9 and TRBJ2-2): DSGVTQTPKHLITATGQRVTLRCSPRSGDLSVYWYQQSLDQGLQFLIQYYNGEERAKGNILERFSAQQFPDLHSELNLSSLELGDSALYFCASSARTGDTGELFFGEGSRLTVL.

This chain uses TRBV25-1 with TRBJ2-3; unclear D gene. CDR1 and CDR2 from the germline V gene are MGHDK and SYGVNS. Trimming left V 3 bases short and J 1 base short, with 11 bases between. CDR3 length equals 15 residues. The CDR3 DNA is TGTGCCAGCAGTGAGCCAGGTCTGGGCACAGATACGCAGTATTTT. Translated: CASSEPGLGTDTQYF.

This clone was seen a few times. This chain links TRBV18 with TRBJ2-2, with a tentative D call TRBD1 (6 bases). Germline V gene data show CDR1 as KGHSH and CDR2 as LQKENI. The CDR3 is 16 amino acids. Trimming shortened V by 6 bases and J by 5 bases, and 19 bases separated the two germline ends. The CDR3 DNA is TGTGCCAGCTCTCAGGCCCCGGGACAAAGTACCGGGGAGCTGTTTTTT. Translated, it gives CASSQAPGQSTGELFF. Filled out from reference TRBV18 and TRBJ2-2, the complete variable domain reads NAGVMQNPRHLVRRRGQEARLRCSPMKGHSHVYWYRQLPEEGLKFMVYLQKENIIDESGMPKERFSAEFPKEGPSILRIQQVVRGDSAAYFCASSQAPGQSTGELFFGEGSRLTVL.

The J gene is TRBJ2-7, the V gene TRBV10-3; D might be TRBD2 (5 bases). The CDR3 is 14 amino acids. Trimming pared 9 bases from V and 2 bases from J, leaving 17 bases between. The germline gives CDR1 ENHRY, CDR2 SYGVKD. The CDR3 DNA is TGTGCCATTACCCCCCGGGGTAGCGCCTACGAGCAGTACTTC. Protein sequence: CAITPRGSAYEQYF.

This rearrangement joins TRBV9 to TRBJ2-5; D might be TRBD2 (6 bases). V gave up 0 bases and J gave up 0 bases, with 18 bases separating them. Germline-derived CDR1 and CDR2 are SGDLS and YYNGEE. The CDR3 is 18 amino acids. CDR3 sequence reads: CASSVGLGGYSYQETQYF. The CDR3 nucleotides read TGTGCCAGCAGCGTAGGACTGGGGGGTTATAGCTACCAAGAGACCCAGTACTTC.

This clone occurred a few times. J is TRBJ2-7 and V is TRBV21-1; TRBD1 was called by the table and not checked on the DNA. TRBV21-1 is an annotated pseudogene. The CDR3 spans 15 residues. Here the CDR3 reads CASSLHGTGGYEQYF. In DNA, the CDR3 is TGTGCCAGCAGCCTTCACGGGACAGGGGGCTACGAGCAGTACTTC.

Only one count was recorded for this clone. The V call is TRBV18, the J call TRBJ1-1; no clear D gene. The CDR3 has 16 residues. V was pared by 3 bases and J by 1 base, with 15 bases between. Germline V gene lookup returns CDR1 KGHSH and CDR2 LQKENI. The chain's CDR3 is CASSPGAGDWNTEAFF. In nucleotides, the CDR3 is TGTGCCAGCTCACCGGGAGCAGGAGATTGGAACACTGAAGCTTTCTTT.

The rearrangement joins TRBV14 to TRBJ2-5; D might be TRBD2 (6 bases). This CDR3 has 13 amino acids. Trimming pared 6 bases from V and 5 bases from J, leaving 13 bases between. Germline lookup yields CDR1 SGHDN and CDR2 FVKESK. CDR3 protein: CASRSSGGETQYF. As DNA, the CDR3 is TGTGCCAGCAGGTCGAGCGGAGGGGAGACCCAGTACTTC.